Each of the 20 T cell receptor beta chains below was sequenced from the same sample in a study of blood T cell repertoires in COVID-19. Some clones are missing from TCRdb's copy, which holds only in-frame ones; the method was immunoSEQ multiplex PCR. The sample yields under 100,000 clones, about 89% seen once. The source material was peripheral blood. The receptors stem from a human donor in a cohort sampled during active COVID-19.

The rearrangement uses TRBV28 and TRBJ1-6; 8 nucleotides agree with TRBD1. The CDR3 has 14 amino acids. CDR1 MDHEN and CDR2 SYDVKM come from the germline V gene. Unmatched junction bases numbered 9, after V lost 6 bases and J lost 11 bases. CDR3 nucleotide sequence: TGTGCCAGCAGCCAATATACAGGGGGGGCACCCCTCCACTTT. It translates to CASSQYTGGAPLHF.

The chain couples TRBV9 to TRBJ2-1, with 8 bases lining up with TRBD2. With V trimmed by 0 bases and J by 0 bases, 11 bases remained unmatched. The CDR3 totals 19 residues. Germline CDR1 is SGDLS and CDR2 is YYNGEE. In DNA, the CDR3 is TGTGCCAGCAGCGTAGCTGTGTCCGGGGGGGGCCGCTCCTACAATGAGCAGTTCTTC. This gives the protein CASSVAVSGGGRSYNEQFF. Combining the CDR3 with reference TRBV9 and TRBJ2-1 gives the whole variable domain DSGVTQTPKHLITATGQRVTLRCSPRSGDLSVYWYQQSLDQGLQFLIQYYNGEERAKGNILERFSAQQFPDLHSELNLSSLELGDSALYFCASSVAVSGGGRSYNEQFFGPGTRLTVL.

V usage is TRBV9 and J usage is TRBJ2-2; D unresolved. The V gene lost 1 base and the J gene lost 3 bases, with 7 bases spanning the gap. CDR1 and CDR2 (germline): SGDLS, YYNGEE. This CDR3 region has 14 residues. The CDR3, as DNA: TGTGCCAGCAGCGTAACAGCTGACACCGGGGAGCTGTTTTTT. Translating gives CASSVTADTGELFF.

The V and J genes are TRBV5-1 and TRBJ2-3; 7 bases line up with TRBD1. CDR1 and CDR2 (germline): SGHRS, YFSETQ. Trimming removed 4 bases from V and 2 bases from J; junction bases left unmatched: 4. This CDR3 region has 14 residues. This chain's CDR3 is CASSRDRYTDTQYF. The CDR3 nucleotides read TGCGCCAGCAGCCGGGACAGATACACAGATACGCAGTATTTT. The whole variable domain, remainder taken from reference TRBV5-1 and TRBJ2-3, is KAGVTQTPRYLIKTRGQQVTLSCSPISGHRSVSWYQQTPGQGLQFLFEYFSETQRNKGNFPGRFSGRQFSNSRSEMNVSTLELGDSALYLCASSRDRYTDTQYFGPGTRLTVL.

The chain employs TRBV30 and TRBJ2-7; 7 nucleotides match TRBD1. This CDR3 spans 14 amino acids. Germline loops: CDR1 GTSNPN, CDR2 SVGIG (reference sequence). Trimming at V came to 3 bases and at J to 2 bases, leaving 7 bases not matched to a gene. The CDR3 sequence: CAWRASDRPYEQYF. The CDR3 coding sequence is TGTGCCTGGAGAGCCTCGGACAGGCCCTACGAGCAGTACTTC.

CDR3 sequence: CAWSDGQGGAYEQYF. The CDR3 DNA reads TGTGCCTGGAGTGATGGACAGGGGGGGGCTTACGAGCAGTACTTC. The chain joins TRBV30 to TRBJ2-7; 10 bases map to TRBD1. Germline CDR1 is GTSNPN and CDR2 is SVGIG (reference sequence). J was trimmed by 4 bases and V by 1 base; bases with no gene match: 7. The CDR3 extends over 15 amino acids.

The gene calls are TRBV6-5 and TRBJ1-1, with 8 bases aligning to TRBD1. In germline, CDR1 is MNHEY, CDR2 SVGAGI. V was pared by 4 bases and J by 3 bases, with 7 bases of the junction left unmatched. The CDR3 is made up of 15 amino acids. The DNA of the CDR3 is TGTGCCAGCAGTTCCCAGGGGGCTTCGGACACTGAAGCTTTCTTT. Translation gives CASSSQGASDTEAFF.

The chain recombines TRBV28 with TRBJ1-4; a weak D match, TRBD1 (5 bases). Per germline, CDR1 MDHEN and CDR2 SYDVKM. V lost 1 base, J lost 5 bases, and 14 bases lay in between. This CDR3 contains 16 residues. CDR3 loop: CASSLFETASNEKLFF. The CDR3 DNA sequence: TGTGCCAGCAGTTTATTTGAGACAGCCTCCAATGAAAAACTGTTTTTT.

V and J are TRBV7-9 and TRBJ2-3; 10 bases agree with TRBD2. Germline trimming cut 3 bases from V and 3 bases from J; bases unmatched to any gene: 3. CDR3 size: 15 residues. Germline CDR1 reads SEHNR; CDR2 reads FQNEAQ (reference sequence). The CDR3 DNA reads TGTGCCAGCAGCTTGGTAGCGGGGGGAACAGATACGCAGTATTTT. Its translation is CASSLVAGGTDTQYF.

This rearrangement joins TRBV28 to TRBJ1-5; 8 bases map to TRBD1. V lost 5 bases to trimming and J lost 7 bases; unmatched junction nucleotides: 19. CDR3 length: 18 residues. Germline V gene sequence: CDR1 MDHEN, CDR2 SYDVKM. The CDR3 region is CASSGQGSGEVVGQPQHF. Here the CDR3 DNA reads TGTGCCAGCAGTGGACAGGGAAGTGGTGAAGTAGTTGGGCAGCCCCAGCATTTT.

The chain links TRBV6-2 or TRBV6-3 to TRBJ1-5, with 11 positions matching TRBD1. This CDR3 contains 14 residues. With V trimmed by 5 bases and J by 7 bases, 4 bases remained unmatched. The germline gives CDR1 MNHEY, CDR2 SVGEGT. CDR3 residues: CASSGTGGDQPQHF. As DNA, the CDR3 is TGTGCCAGCAGTGGGACAGGGGGTGACCAGCCCCAGCATTTT.

J is TRBJ1-4 and V is TRBV4-1; D is unclear. V shed 1 base and J shed 8 bases, with 5 bases lying between them. Germline loops: CDR1 MGHRA, CDR2 YSYEKL. The CDR3 extends over 12 amino acids. The CDR3 sequence is CASSQAGEKLFF. The CDR3 bases are TGCGCCAGCAGCCAAGCGGGAGAAAAACTGTTTTTT.

About this clone itself: The sample contains more than one DNA sequence encoding this CDR3. The rearrangement uses TRBV6-5 and TRBJ1-5, with D maybe TRBD1 (5 bases). CDR3 length equals 15 residues. Germline lookup yields CDR1 MNHEY and CDR2 SVGAGI. Trimming removed 5 bases from V and 0 bases from J, with 11 bases in between. The CDR3 sequence is CASSRQRNSNQPQHF. DNA of the CDR3: TGTGCCAGCAGTCGACAGAGGAATAGCAATCAGCCCCAGCATTTT.

The chain links TRBV6-6 to TRBJ2-3; 12 positions match TRBD1. The CDR3 spans 16 residues. Trimming took 7 bases from V and 8 from J; bases not matched to a gene: 13. Per germline, CDR1 MNHNY and CDR2 SVGAGI (reference sequence). The CDR3 coding sequence is TGTGCCAGCATCACCGGGACAGGGGGCCCGCAAGGTACGCAGTATTTT. As protein: CASITGTGGPQGTQYF.

The chain carries TRBV19 and TRBJ1-2; D perhaps matches TRBD1 (5 bases). The ends were cut back, 3 bases at V and 6 bases at J, with 23 bases in the middle. Germline lookup yields CDR1 LNHDA and CDR2 SQIVND (reference sequence). This CDR3 region has 17 residues. CDR3 nucleotides: TGTGCCAGTAGTATGATCGCCGGTAGGAGGGGCGAGAATGGCTACACCTTC. Amino acid sequence: CASSMIAGRRGENGYTF.

This chain links TRBV5-4 with TRBJ1-1; D is unclear. The CDR3 is 14 residues long. Germline V lookup: CDR1 SGHNT, CDR2 YYREEE (reference sequence). V dropped 4 bases and J dropped 4 bases, with 14 bases sitting between them. The CDR3 region is CASSPRGAGTEAFF. The CDR3 DNA reads TGTGCCAGCAGCCCACGGGGAGCGGGCACTGAAGCTTTCTTT.

CDR3 residues: CASSFLRSPLHF. CDR3 bases: TGTGCCAGCAGTTTCTTGAGGTCACCCCTCCACTTT. This sequence joins TRBV27 and TRBJ1-6; D unclear. The CDR3 has 12 residues. V lost 3 bases, J lost 10 bases, and 7 bases lay in between. The V gene's germline CDR1 is MNHEY and CDR2 SMNVEV (reference sequence).

The table lists this clone with a few counts. J is TRBJ1-4 and V is TRBV14, with 7 bases matching TRBD1. The CDR3 extends over 22 amino acids. Trimming at V came to 3 bases and at J to 0 bases, leaving 22 bases not matched to a gene. Germline V gene sequence: CDR1 SGHDN, CDR2 FVKESK. CDR3 DNA sequence: TGTGCCAGCAGCCATCCCCCAACCGCCCGGACAGGTGGGATCACAACTAATGAAAAACTGTTTTTT. It encodes CASSHPPTARTGGITTNEKLFF.

The chain recombines TRBV7-9 with TRBJ1-3; no firm D call. Germline-derived CDR1 and CDR2 are SEHNR and FQNEAQ (reference sequence). The CDR3 extends over 14 amino acids. V dropped 1 base and J dropped 3 bases, with 7 bases sitting between them. The CDR3 nucleotides read TGTGCCAGCAGCTTAGGAACAAGTGGAAACACCATATATTTT. Translation gives CASSLGTSGNTIYF.

The CDR3 reads CASSLYRGEVYYGYTF. In nucleotides, the CDR3 is TGTGCCAGCAGTTTGTACAGGGGAGAGGTATACTATGGCTACACCTTC. V and J are TRBV6-6 and TRBJ1-2; 7 positions agree with TRBD1. Germline V gene lookup returns CDR1 MNHNY and CDR2 SVGAGI (reference sequence). This CDR3 spans 16 amino acids. V lost 4 bases and J lost 3; bases outside the gene matches: 11.